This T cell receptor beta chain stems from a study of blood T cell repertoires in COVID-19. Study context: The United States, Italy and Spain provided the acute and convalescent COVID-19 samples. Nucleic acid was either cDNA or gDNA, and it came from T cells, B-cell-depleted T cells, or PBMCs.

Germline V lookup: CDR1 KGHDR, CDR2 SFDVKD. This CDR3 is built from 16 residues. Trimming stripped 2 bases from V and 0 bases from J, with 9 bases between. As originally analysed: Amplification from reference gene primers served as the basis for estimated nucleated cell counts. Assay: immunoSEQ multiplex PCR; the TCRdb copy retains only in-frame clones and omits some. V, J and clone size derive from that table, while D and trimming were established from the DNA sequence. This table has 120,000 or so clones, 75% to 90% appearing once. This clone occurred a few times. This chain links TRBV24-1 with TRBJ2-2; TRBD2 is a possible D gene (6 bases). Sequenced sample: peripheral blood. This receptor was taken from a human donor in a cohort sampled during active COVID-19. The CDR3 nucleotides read TGTGCCACCAGTGATTGGGGGACTCCGAACACCGGGGAGCTGTTTTTT. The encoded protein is CATSDWGTPNTGELFF.